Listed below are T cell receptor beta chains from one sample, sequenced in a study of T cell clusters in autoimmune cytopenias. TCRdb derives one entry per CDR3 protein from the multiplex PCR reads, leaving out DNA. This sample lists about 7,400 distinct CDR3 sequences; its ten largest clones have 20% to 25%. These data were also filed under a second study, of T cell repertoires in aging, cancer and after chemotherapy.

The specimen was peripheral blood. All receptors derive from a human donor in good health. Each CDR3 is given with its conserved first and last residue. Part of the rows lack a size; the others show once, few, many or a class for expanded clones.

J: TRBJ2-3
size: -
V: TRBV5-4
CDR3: CASTPGRGWADTQYF

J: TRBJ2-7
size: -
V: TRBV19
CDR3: CASSPIGRREQYF

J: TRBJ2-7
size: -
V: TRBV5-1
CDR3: CASSPDPGVGEQYF

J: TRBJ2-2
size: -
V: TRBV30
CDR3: CACIGYEISGELFF

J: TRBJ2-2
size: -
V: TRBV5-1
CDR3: CASSSKETGGPGELFF

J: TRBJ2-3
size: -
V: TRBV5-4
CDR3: CASSLDTDTQYF

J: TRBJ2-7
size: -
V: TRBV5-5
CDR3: CASSSAEIYEQYF

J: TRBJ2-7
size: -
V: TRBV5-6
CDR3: CASSSRDSLIGQYF

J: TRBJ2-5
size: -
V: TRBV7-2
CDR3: CASTHIEETQYF

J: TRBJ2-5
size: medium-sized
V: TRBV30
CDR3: CAWVRGQETQYF

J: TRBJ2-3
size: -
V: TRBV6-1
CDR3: CASSVGWRGSSTDTQYF

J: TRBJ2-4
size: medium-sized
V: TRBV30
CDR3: CAWNGRWGSIQYF

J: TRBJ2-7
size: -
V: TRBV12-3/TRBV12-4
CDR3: CASSPGLAVRYEQYF

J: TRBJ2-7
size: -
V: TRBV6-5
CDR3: CASSYSPSYEQYF

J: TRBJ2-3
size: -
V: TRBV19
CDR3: CASSIVVGAPRDTQYF

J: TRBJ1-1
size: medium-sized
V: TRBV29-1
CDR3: CSVADGYTEAFF

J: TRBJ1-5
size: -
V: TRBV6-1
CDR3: CASSRQPYSNQPQHF